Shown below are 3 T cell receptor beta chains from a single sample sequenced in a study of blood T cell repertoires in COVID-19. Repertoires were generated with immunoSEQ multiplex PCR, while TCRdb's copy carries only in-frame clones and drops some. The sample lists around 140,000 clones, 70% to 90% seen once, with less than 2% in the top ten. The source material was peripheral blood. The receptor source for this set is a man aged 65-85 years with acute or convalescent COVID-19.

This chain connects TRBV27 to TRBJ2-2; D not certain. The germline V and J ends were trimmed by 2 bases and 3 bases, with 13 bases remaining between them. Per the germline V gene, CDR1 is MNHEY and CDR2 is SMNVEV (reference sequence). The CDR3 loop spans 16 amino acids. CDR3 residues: CASSLNNAGYTGELFF. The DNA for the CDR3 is TGTGCCAGCAGTTTAAATAATGCAGGCTACACCGGGGAGCTGTTTTTT.

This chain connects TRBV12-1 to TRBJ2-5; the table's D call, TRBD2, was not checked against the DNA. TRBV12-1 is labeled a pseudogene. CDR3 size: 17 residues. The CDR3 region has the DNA TGTGCCAGCAGCTTTGCTGTCGGACTAGCGGCCCTAGACACCCAGTACTTC. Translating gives CASSFAVGLAALDTQYF.

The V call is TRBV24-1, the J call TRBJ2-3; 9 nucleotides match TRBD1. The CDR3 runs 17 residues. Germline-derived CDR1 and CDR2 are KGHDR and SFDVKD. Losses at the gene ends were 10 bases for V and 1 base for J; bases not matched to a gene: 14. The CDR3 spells CATQRTGDPFGTDTQYF. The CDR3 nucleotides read TGTGCCACTCAGAGGACAGGGGACCCTTTTGGCACAGATACGCAGTATTTT.